This T cell receptor (beta chain) was retrieved from a study of CD8 T cells in ankylosing spondylitis. Study-wide results and limits: It was reported that disease-linked clones were significantly enriched in matched ankylosing spondylitis synovial fluid. A motif of under 10 highly homologous TCR beta variants was seen as apparently characteristic of ankylosing spondylitis blood.

Comments on this clonotype: What it binds is unknown.

Libraries of TCR beta came from quantitative 5'-RACE with molecular barcodes. TCRdb re-derived calls from the 5' RACE reads in MiXCR, one entry per CDR3 protein. The table shows some 700,000 distinct CDR3 sequences, with 15% to 20% occurring only once. The length of the CDR3 is 13 residues. The V end lost 3 bases, the J end lost 4 bases, and 10 bases lay between the germline ends. CDR1 MNHEY and CDR2 SVGAGI come from the germline V gene. V usage is TRBV6-5 and J usage is TRBJ2-7; D not resolved. The sequence derives from a male donor with ankylosing spondylitis. Material for sequencing was blood, either unsorted or a sorted T cell fraction (not recorded which). In DNA form, the CDR3 reads TGTGCCAGCAGTTATATCCAGTCATACGAGCAGTACTTC. This gives the protein CASSYIQSYEQYF.